Sequencing of this T cell receptor beta chain was carried out in a study of T cell responses to AZD1222 COVID-19 vaccine. Study-level results: There were mostly white British donors and more females than males, and clonal diversity was possibly underestimated. Baseline seropositivity occurred in only a handful of AZD1222 recipients. Sampling captured repertoires only after the peak T cell response. Nearly half of unique spike-specific TCRs reportedly avoided B.1.351 and B.1.1.7 mutated regions.

Remarks on this clone: The antigen is undetermined.

TCRdb's copy holds only in-frame clones and misses some; the assay was immunoSEQ multiplex PCR. The sample yields some 180,000 clones, more than 85% seen once. The CDR3 spans 16 residues. Germline CDR1 GTSNPN, CDR2 SVGIG (reference sequence). Trimming took off 2 bases at V and 6 bases at J, with 22 bases between the two ends. This receptor was obtained from an adult who received the AZD1222 COVID-19 vaccine. The starting material was peripheral blood, obtained 28 days after the second AZD1222 dose. The chain carries TRBV30 and TRBJ1-2, with D possibly being TRBD1 (5 bases). CDR3 amino acids: CAWSLRVGGAADGYTF. The CDR3 nucleotides are TGTGCCTGGAGTCTAAGGGTGGGAGGGGCCGCCGATGGCTACACCTTC.